This TCR beta chain was sequenced for a study of blood T cell repertoires in COVID-19. Each participant's cohort was designated according to participant-reported clinical history. During the 2 weeks before they entered the study, exposed participants had met someone with a PCR-confirmed or clinician-diagnosed COVID-19 case. Original processing notes: Scientists estimated how many nucleated cells there were by amplifying reference gene primers. Here immunoSEQ multiplex PCR was the method, and the copy in TCRdb shows in-frame clones only, minus some. V, J and clone size reflect that table, while D and trimming were determined from the DNA. Of 140,000 to 150,000 clones detected, around 90% appear once; the ten largest clones hold approximately 4.3%. The sequence was collected from a woman aged 35 to 49 who had been exposed to COVID-19. The sample comprised PBMCs or T cells enriched from blood (not recorded which).

This CDR3 is CASTVTTVSEQYF. The DNA of the CDR3 is TGTGCCAGCACTGTAACTACTGTGAGCGAGCAGTACTTC. The chain carries TRBV12-3 or TRBV12-4 and TRBJ2-7; D ambiguous. V was trimmed by 7 bases and J by 6 bases, leaving 16 bases between them. The CDR3 has 13 residues.